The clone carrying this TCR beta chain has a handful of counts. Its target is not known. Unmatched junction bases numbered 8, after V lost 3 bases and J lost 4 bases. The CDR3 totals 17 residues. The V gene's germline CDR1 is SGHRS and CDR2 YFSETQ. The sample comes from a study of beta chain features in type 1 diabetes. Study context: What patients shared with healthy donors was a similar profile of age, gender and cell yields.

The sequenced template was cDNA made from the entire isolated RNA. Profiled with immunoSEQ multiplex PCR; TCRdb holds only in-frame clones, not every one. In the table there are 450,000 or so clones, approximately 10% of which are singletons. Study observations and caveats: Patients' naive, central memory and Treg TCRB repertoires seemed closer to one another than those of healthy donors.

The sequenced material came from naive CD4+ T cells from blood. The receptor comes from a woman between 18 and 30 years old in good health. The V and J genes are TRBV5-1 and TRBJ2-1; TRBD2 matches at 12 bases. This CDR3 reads CASSSHLGTSGYNEQFF. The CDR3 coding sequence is TGCGCCAGCAGCTCGCACCTCGGGACTAGCGGGTACAATGAGCAGTTCTTC.